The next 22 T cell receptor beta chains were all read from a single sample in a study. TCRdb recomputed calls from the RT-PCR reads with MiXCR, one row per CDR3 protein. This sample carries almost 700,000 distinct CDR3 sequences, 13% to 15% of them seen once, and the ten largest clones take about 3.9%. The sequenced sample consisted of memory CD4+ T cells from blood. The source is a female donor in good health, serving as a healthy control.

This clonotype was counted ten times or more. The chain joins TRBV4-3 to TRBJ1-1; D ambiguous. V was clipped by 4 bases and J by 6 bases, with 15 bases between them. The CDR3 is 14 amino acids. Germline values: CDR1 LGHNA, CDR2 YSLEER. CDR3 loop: CASSPVASFAEAFF. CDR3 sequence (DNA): TGCGCCAGCAGCCCAGTGGCCAGTTTCGCTGAAGCTTTCTTT.

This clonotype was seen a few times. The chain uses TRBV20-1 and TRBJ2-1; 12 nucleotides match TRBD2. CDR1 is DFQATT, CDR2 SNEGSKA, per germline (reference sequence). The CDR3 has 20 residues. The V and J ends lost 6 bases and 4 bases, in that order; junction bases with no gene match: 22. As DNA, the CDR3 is TGCAGTGCCGAAACCCGTACTAGCGGGAGGCGACACGGTATTTACAATGAGCAGTTCTTC. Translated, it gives CSAETRTSGRRHGIYNEQFF.

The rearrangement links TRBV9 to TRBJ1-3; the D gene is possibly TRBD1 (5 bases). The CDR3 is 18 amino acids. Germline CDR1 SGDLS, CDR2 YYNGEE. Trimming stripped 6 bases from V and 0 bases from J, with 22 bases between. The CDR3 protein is CASTHPGGRSSSGNTIYF. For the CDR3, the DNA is TGTGCCAGCACCCACCCGGGGGGTCGTTCTAGCTCTGGAAACACCATATATTTT.

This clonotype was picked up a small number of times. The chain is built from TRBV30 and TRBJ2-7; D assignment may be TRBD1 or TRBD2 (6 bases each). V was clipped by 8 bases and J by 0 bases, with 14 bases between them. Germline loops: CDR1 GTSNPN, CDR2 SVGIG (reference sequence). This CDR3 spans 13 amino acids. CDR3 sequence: CARRGASSYEQYF. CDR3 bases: TGTGCCCGTAGGGGGGCAAGCTCCTACGAGCAGTACTTC.

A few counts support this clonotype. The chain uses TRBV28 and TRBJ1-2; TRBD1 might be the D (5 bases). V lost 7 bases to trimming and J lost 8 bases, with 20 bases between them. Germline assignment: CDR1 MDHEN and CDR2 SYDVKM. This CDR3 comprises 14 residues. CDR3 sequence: CASKAAVAGRGYTF. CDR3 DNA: TGTGCCAGCAAAGCCGCGGTTGCGGGGCGAGGCTACACCTTC.

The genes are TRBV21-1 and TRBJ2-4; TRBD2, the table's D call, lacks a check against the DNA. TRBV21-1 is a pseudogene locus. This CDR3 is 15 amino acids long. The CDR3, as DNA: TGTGCCAGCAGCAAAGAAGAGGGTAGGAGAAACATTCAGTACTTC. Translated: CASSKEEGRRNIQYF.

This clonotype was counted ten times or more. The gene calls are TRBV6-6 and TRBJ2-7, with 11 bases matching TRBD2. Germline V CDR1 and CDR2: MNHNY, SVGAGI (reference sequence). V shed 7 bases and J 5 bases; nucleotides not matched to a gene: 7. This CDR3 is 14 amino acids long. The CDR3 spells CASTTSGSFHEQYF. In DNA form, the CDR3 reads TGTGCCAGCACCACTAGCGGGAGCTTCCACGAGCAGTACTTC.

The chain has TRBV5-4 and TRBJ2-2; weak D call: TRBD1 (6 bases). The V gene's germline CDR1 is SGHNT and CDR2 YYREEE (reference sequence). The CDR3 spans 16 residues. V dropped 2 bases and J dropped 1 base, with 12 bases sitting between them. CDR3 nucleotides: TGTGCCAGCAGCTTTTGGTCAGGGGTGAACACCGGGGAGCTGTTTTTT. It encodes CASSFWSGVNTGELFF.

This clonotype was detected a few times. Here the CDR3 DNA reads TGTGCCAGCAGTCGGGACGACCATCAGCCCCAGCATTTT. It is translated as CASSRDDHQPQHF. V usage is TRBV7-2 and J usage is TRBJ1-5; perhaps TRBD1 as D (5 bases). CDR1 is SGHTA and CDR2 is FQGNSA in the germline V gene. The V end lost 6 bases, the J end lost 5 bases, and 11 bases lay between the germline ends. This CDR3 comprises 13 residues.

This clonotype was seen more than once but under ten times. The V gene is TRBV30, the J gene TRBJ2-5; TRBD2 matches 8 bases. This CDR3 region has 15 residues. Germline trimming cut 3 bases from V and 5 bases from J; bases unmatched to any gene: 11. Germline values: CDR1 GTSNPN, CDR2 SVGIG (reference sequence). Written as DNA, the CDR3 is TGTGCCTGGAGCGTGACGGGAGGGCCCCAGGAGACCCAGTACTTC. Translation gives CAWSVTGGPQETQYF.

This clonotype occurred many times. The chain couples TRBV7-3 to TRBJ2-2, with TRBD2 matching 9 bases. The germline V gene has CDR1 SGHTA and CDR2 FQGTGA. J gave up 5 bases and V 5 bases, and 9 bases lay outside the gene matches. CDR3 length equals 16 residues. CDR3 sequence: CASSPGSGGTTGELFF. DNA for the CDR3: TGTGCCAGCAGCCCCGGTAGCGGGGGTACAACCGGGGAGCTGTTTTTT.

The CDR3 region is CASSLSSGTLQETQYF. The CDR3 coding sequence is TGTGCCAGCAGTTTATCGTCGGGGACATTGCAAGAGACCCAGTACTTC. The chain couples TRBV28 to TRBJ2-5; a possible D gene is TRBD1 (6 bases). Germline CDR1 reads MDHEN; CDR2 reads SYDVKM. Trimming cost V 1 base and J 2 bases, with 14 bases left between them. The CDR3 spans 16 residues.

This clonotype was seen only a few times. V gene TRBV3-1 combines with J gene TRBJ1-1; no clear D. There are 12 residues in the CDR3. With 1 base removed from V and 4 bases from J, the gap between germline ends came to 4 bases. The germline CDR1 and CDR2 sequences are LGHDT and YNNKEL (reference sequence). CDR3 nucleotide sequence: TGTGCCAGCAGCCAAGCTTCCACTGAAGCTTTCTTT. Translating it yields CASSQASTEAFF.

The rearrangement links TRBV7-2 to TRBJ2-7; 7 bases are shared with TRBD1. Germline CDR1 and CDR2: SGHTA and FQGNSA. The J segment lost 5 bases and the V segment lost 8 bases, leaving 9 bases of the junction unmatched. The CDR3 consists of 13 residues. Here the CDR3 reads CASGLNRGNEQYF. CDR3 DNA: TGTGCCAGCGGGTTGAACAGGGGCAACGAGCAGTACTTC.

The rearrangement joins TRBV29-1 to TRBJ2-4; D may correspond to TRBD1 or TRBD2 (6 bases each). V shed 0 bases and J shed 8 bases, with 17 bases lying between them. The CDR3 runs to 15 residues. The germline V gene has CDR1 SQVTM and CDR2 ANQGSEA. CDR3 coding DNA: TGCAGCGTTGAAGAACCCCAGGGGCGCGGGGACATTCAGTACTTC. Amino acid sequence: CSVEEPQGRGDIQYF.

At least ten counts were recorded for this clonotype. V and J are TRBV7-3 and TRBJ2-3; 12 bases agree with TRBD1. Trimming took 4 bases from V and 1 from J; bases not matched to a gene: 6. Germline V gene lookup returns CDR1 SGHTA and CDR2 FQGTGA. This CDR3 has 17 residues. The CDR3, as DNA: TGTGCCAGCAGCTCCGGGACAGGGGGCGCGCGCACAGATACGCAGTATTTT. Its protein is CASSSGTGGARTDTQYF.

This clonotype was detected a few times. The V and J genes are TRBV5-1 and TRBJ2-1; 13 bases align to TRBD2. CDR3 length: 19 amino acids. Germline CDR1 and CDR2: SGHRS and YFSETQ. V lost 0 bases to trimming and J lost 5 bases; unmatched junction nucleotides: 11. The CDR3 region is CASSLAPLGTSGKNNEQFF. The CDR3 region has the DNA TGCGCCAGCAGCTTGGCCCCTCTAGGGACTAGCGGGAAAAACAATGAGCAGTTCTTC. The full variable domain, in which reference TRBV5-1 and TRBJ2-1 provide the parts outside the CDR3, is KAGVTQTPRYLIKTRGQQVTLSCSPISGHRSVSWYQQTPGQGLQFLFEYFSETQRNKGNFPGRFSGRQFSNSRSEMNVSTLELGDSALYLCASSLAPLGTSGKNNEQFFGPGTRLTVL.

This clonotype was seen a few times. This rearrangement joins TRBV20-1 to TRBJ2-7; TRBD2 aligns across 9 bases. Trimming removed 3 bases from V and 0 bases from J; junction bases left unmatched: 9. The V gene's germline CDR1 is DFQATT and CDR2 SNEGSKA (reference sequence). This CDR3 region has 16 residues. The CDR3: CSASSRAGGSSYEQYF. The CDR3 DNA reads TGCAGTGCTAGCAGTCGAGCGGGAGGATCCTCCTACGAGCAGTACTTC.

The CDR3 sequence: CASSLLGGSFSYNEQFF. In nucleotides, the CDR3 is TGTGCCAGCAGCTTGTTGGGCGGGAGCTTCTCCTACAATGAGCAGTTCTTC. The chain is built from TRBV7-8 and TRBJ2-1; TRBD2 aligns across 7 bases. CDR3 length: 17 residues. The V gene's germline CDR1 is SGHVS and CDR2 FQNEAQ. V lost 3 bases to trimming and J lost 0 bases; unmatched junction nucleotides: 8.

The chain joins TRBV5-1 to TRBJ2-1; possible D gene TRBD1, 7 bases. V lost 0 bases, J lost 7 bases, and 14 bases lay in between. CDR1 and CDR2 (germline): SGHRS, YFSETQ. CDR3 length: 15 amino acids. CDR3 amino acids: CASSLEGAGRNEQFF. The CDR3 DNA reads TGCGCCAGCAGCTTGGAGGGGGCAGGGAGGAATGAGCAGTTCTTC. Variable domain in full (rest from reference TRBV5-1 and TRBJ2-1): KAGVTQTPRYLIKTRGQQVTLSCSPISGHRSVSWYQQTPGQGLQFLFEYFSETQRNKGNFPGRFSGRQFSNSRSEMNVSTLELGDSALYLCASSLEGAGRNEQFFGPGTRLTVL.

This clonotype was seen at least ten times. The CDR3 is CASSYSGPPSFGMAQHF. The CDR3 nucleotides read TGTGCCAGCAGTTACTCTGGCCCCCCCTCATTCGGCATGGCCCAGCATTTT. V gene TRBV6-5 combines with J gene TRBJ1-5; D is unclear. V shed 0 bases and J shed 11 bases, with 23 bases lying between them. The CDR3 spans 17 residues. CDR1 and CDR2 from the germline V gene are MNHEY and SVGAGI.

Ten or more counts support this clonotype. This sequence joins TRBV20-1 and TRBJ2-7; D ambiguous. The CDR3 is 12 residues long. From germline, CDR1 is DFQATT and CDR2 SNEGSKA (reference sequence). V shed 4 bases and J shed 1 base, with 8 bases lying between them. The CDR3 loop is CSANGASYEQYF. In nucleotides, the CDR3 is TGCAGTGCTAATGGAGCTTCCTACGAGCAGTACTTC.